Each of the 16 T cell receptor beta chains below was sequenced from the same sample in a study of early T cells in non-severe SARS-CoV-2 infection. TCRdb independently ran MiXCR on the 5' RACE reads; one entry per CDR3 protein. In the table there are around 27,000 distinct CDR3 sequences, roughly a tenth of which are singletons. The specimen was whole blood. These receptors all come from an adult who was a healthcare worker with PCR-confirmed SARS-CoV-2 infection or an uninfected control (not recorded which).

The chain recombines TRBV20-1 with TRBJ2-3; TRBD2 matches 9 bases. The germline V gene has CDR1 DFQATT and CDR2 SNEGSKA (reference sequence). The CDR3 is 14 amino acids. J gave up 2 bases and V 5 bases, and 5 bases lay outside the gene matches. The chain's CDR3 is CSASQRGDTDTQYF. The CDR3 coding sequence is TGCAGTGCTTCTCAGCGGGGGGACACAGATACGCAGTATTTT.

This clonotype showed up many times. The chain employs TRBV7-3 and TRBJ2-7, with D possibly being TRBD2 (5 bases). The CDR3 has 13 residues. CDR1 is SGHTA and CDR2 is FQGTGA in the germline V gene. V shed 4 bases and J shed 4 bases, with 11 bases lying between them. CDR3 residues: CASSSTLEYEQYF. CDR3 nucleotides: TGTGCCAGCAGCTCGACACTAGAATACGAGCAGTACTTC.

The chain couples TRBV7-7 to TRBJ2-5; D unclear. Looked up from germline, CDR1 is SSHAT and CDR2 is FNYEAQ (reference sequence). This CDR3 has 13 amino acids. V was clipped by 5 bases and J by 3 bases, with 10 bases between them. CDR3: CASSLVGKETQYF. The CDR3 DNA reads TGTGCCAGCAGCCTGGTGGGCAAAGAGACCCAGTACTTC.

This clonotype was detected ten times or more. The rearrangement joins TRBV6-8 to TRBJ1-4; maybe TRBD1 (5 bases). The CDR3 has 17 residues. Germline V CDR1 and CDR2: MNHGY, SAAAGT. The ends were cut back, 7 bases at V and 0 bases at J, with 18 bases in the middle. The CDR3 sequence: CASIRDRSSATNEKLFF. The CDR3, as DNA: TGTGCCAGCATCCGGGACCGATCATCCGCAACTAATGAAAAACTGTTTTTT.

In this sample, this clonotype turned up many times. Written as DNA, the CDR3 is TGCAGCGTTTTTAAGTCGGGCTCGGGAGATACGCAGTATTTT. This encodes CSVFKSGSGDTQYF. This chain connects TRBV29-1 to TRBJ2-3; D gene unclear. The CDR3 has 14 amino acids. Trimming pared 5 bases from V and 5 bases from J, leaving 17 bases between. Germline V gene sequence: CDR1 SQVTM, CDR2 ANQGSEA.

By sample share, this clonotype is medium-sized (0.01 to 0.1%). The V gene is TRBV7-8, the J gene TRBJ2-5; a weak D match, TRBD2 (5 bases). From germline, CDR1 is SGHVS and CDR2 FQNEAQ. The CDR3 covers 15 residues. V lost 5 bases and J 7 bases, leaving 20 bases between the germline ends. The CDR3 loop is CASSQIRTRLGTQYF. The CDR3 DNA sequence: TGTGCCAGCAGCCAGATCAGGACTCGACTGGGGACCCAGTACTTC.

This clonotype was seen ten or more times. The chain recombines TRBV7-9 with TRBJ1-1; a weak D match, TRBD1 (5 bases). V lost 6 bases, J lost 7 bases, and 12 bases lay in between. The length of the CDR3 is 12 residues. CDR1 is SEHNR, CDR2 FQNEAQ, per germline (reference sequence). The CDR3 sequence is CASRPDGGEAFF. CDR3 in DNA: TGTGCCAGCAGGCCGGATGGGGGTGAAGCTTTCTTT.

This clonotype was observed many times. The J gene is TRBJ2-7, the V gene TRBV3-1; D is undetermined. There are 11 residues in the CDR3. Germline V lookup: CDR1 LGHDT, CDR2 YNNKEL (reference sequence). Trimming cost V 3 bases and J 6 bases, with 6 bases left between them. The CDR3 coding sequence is TGTGCCAGCAGCCACATCGGCGAGCAGTACTTC. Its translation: CASSHIGEQYF.

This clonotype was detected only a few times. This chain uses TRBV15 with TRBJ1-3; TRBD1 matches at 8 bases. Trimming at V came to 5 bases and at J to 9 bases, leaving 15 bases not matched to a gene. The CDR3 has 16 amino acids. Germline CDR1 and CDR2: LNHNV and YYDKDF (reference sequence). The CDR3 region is CATSRRQGSLHGTIYF. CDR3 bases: TGTGCCACCAGCCGCAGACAGGGGTCACTTCATGGCACCATATATTTT.

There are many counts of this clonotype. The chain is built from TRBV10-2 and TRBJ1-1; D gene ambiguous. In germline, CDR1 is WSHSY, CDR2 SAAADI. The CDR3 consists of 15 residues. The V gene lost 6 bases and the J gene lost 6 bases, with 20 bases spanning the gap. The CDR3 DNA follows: TGCGCCAGCAGACCAAACGACTTCGGCGGGGCTGAAGCTTTCTTT. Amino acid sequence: CASRPNDFGGAEAFF.

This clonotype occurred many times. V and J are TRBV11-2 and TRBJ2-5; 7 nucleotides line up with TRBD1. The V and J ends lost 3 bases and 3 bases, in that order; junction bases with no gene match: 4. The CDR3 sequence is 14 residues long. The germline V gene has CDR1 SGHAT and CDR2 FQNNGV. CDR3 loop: CASSFGTEKETQYF. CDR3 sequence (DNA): TGTGCCAGCAGCTTTGGGACAGAGAAAGAGACCCAGTACTTC.

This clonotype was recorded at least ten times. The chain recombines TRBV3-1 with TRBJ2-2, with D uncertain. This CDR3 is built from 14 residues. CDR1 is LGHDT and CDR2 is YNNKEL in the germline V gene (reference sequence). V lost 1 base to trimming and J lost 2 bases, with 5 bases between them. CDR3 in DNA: TGTGCCAGCAGCCAAGGTACCAACACCGGGGAGCTGTTTTTT. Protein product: CASSQGTNTGELFF.

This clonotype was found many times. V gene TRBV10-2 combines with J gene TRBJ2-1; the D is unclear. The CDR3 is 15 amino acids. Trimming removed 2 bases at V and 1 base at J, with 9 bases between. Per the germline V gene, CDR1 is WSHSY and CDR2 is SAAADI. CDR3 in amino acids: CASSEGISSYNEQFF. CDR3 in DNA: TGCGCCAGCAGTGAGGGGATCAGTTCCTACAATGAGCAGTTCTTC.

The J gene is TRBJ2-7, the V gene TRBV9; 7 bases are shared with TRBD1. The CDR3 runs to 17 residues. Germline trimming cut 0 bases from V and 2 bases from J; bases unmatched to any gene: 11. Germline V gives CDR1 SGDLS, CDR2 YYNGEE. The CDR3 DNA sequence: TGTGCCAGCAGCGTAGCGGCGGGCCGGGACAGCGCCTACGAGCAGTACTTC. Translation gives CASSVAAGRDSAYEQYF. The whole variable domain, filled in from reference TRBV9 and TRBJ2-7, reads DSGVTQTPKHLITATGQRVTLRCSPRSGDLSVYWYQQSLDQGLQFLIQYYNGEERAKGNILERFSAQQFPDLHSELNLSSLELGDSALYFCASSVAAGRDSAYEQYFGPGTRLTVT.

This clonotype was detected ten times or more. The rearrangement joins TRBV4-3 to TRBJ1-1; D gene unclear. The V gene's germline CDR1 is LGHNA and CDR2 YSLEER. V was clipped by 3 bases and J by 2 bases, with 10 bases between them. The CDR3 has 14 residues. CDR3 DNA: TGCGCCAGCAGCCAGACCCCCCGCAACACTGAAGCTTTCTTT. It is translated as CASSQTPRNTEAFF.

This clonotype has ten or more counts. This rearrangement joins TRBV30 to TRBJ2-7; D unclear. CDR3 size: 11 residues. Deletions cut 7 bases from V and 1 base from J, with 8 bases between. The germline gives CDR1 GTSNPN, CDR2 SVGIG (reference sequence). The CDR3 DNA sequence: TGTGCCTTTCAAGGGTCCTACGAGCAGTACTTC. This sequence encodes CAFQGSYEQYF.